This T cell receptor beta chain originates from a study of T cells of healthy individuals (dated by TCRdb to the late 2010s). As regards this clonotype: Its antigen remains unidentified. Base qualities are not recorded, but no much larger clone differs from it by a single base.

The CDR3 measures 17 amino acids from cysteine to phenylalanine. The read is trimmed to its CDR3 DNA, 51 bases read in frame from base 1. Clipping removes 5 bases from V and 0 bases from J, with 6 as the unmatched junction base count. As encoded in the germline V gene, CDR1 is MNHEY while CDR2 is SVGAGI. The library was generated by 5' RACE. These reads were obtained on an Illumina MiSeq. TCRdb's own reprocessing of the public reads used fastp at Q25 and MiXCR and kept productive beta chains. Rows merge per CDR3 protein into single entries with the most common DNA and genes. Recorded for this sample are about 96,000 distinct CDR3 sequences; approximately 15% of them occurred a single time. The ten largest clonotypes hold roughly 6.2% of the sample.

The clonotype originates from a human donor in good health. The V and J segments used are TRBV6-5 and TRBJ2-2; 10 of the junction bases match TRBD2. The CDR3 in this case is CASSPSSGRANTGELFF. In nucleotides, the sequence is TGTGCCAGCAGTCCTTCAAGCGGGAGGGCGAACACCGGGGAGCTGTTTTTT.